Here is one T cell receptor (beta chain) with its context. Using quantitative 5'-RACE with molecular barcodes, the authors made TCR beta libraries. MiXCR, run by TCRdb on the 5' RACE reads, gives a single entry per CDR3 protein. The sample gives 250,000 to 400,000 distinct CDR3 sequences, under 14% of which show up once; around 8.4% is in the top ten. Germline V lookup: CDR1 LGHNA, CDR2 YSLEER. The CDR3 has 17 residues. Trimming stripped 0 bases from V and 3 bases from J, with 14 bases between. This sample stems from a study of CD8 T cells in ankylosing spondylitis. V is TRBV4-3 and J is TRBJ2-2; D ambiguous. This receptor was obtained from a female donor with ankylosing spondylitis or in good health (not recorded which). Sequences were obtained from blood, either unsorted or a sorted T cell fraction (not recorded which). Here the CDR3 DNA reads TGCGCCAGCAGCCAAGAAGGCAAACCCTTGTACACCGGGGAGCTGTTTTTT. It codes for CASSQEGKPLYTGELFF.